This is a list of T cell receptor beta chains from one sample in a study of OX40 agonist ivuxolimab in advanced cancers. This table comes from immunoSEQ multiplex PCR, and its TCRdb copy is limited to in-frame clones, with some not included. The sample contains about 48,000 clones, about 81% of which appear only once. The input for sequencing was CD4+ or CD8+ T cells sorted from blood, taken in a trial of the OX40 agonist ivuxolimab. The receptors here all came from an adult with an advanced solid tumor such as melanoma, head and neck, liver or kidney cancer. Both conserved end residues are part of each CDR3.

v_gene	j_gene	CDR3aa
TRBV2	TRBJ1-6	CASSENRGHNSPLHF
TRBV6-1	TRBJ1-1	CASSDPPSLAFF
TRBV7-9	TRBJ2-7	CASSSSGTGPYEQYF
TRBV6-1	TRBJ1-2	CASSEGPNYGYTF
TRBV5-1	TRBJ2-1	CASSRTSGIEVYNEQFF
TRBV2	TRBJ2-7	CASKGSSYEQYF
TRBV10-1	TRBJ2-7	CASSALSYRAHEQYF
TRBV6-5	TRBJ2-7	CASSSGETVKQYF
TRBV5-6	TRBJ1-2	CASSGAAGYTF
TRBV19	TRBJ2-2	CASRIRDRGAAGELFF
TRBV19	TRBJ2-1	CASSRGLAGDEQFF
TRBV7-2	TRBJ2-1	CASSPGLAGVNNEQFF
TRBV10-3	TRBJ2-5	CAISEGSAQYF
TRBV7-2	TRBJ2-7	CASSLVGGGGGPYF
TRBV30	TRBJ2-5	CAWKKYSGQETQYF
TRBV4-3	TRBJ1-1	CASSPFGGGAGTEAFF
TRBV7-2	TRBJ1-2	CASSSDSLGYTF
TRBV7-6	TRBJ2-7	CASSLALKGYEQYF
TRBV5-1	TRBJ1-1	CASSSDLTGIGDTEAFF
TRBV2	TRBJ1-1	CASSLTVLNTEAFF
TRBV6-1	-	CASSDVEWHEQYF
TRBV5-6	TRBJ1-1	CASSWGQGTSKGAFF
TRBV30	TRBJ2-7	CAWNPGGFYEQYF
TRBV2	TRBJ2-1	CASIFGTGDRYNEQFF
TRBV6-4	TRBJ2-1	CASSESLERDDNEQFF
TRBV7-9	TRBJ2-3	CASSFRGRVYVTDTQYF
TRBV2	TRBJ2-7	CASSERGPTGEQYF
TRBV9	TRBJ2-1	CASSGSGRVYNEQFF
TRBV10-3	TRBJ2-7	CAISAAESSYEQYF
TRBV5-6	TRBJ2-5	CASSSDRGGTQYF
TRBV5-1	TRBJ1-1	CASSLVHTNTEAFF
TRBV9	TRBJ1-4	CASSPGDRGWEKLFF
TRBV6-6	TRBJ1-2	CASSYRRDGVHYGYTF
TRBV5-1	TRBJ1-2	CASSSTGGQYGYTF
TRBV19	TRBJ2-3	CASSNTYSGATDTQYF
TRBV27	TRBJ2-7	CASSPGLAGQYF
TRBV9	TRBJ2-4	CASSVAQWGAKNIQYF
TRBV7-2	TRBJ2-1	CASSEGLSNEQFF
TRBV4-3	TRBJ2-1	CASSQAWTREYEQFF
TRBV19	TRBJ1-5	CASSIVRQGGQPQHF
TRBV19	TRBJ1-4	CASSTGFTNNEKLFF
TRBV7-2	TRBJ2-5	CASSLELERETQYF
TRBV7-2	TRBJ1-2	CASSSRANYGYTF
TRBV18	TRBJ2-1	CASSPGTGVREQFF